This T cell receptor beta chain was sequenced in a study of CD8 T cells in Susac syndrome. This CDR3 contains 12 residues. V was clipped by 5 bases and J by 10 bases; unmatched bases: 5. Germline CDR1 reads SGHVS; CDR2 reads FQNEAQ. Random hexamers were used to reverse transcribe the RNA input (0.5 to 1 ug). TCRdb recomputed calls from the immunoSEQ multiplex PCR reads with MiXCR, one row per CDR3 protein. The sample lists some 130,000 distinct CDR3 sequences; more than 85% were seen once. The receptor was isolated from a human donor with Susac syndrome. The rearrangement uses TRBV7-8 and TRBJ2-1, with 7 bases fitting TRBD1. Material for sequencing was CD8+ T cells from PBMCs. CDR3 sequence (DNA): TGTGCCAGCAGCGCCCGACAGGGCGAGCAGTTCTTC. Its translation: CASSARQGEQFF.